These 18 T cell receptor beta chains were all obtained from the same sample, sequenced in a study of yellow fever vaccine responses in identical twins (dated by TCRdb to 2016 to 2019). The library came from RT-PCR. The sequencer was an Illumina HiSeq 2500. The public reads were reprocessed in TCRdb via fastp at Q25 and MiXCR, keeping in-frame beta chains. A single entry per CDR3 protein holds the most common genes and DNA from its merged rows. The sample table lists 9,500 or so distinct CDR3 sequences, roughly 85% of them with a count of one. Together, the top ten hold around 2% of the sample. The sequencing used T cells from blood (PBMCs), unsorted or a sorted subset (not recorded which), collected before or after yellow fever vaccination (not recorded which). These TCRs come from a woman younger than 30 who received the yellow fever vaccine. Donor details come from another sample of the same person, matched by shared clones.

This sequence joins TRBV5-1 and TRBJ2-4; D remains ambiguous. Germline lookup yields CDR1 SGHRS and CDR2 YFSETQ. Trimming took off 0 bases at V and 4 bases at J, with 11 bases between the two ends. The CDR3 is made up of 15 amino acids. The CDR3 region is CASSLAIGMKNIQYF. The DNA for the CDR3 is TGCGCCAGCAGCTTGGCGATCGGTATGAAAAACATTCAGTACTTC.

The J gene is TRBJ2-7, the V gene TRBV2, with D hard to call. The CDR3 consists of 12 residues. Trimming shortened V by 4 bases and J by 3 bases, and 7 bases separated the two germline ends. Germline CDR1 is SNHLY and CDR2 is FYNNEI. CDR3 nucleotide sequence: TGTGCCAGCAGTGCGGAGAACTACGAGCAGTACTTC. It codes for CASSAENYEQYF.

The chain couples TRBV10-2 to TRBJ2-1; a possible D gene is TRBD1 (6 bases). V lost 11 bases to trimming and J lost 4 bases, with 21 bases between them. Germline V gene sequence: CDR1 WSHSY, CDR2 SAAADI. There are 15 residues in the CDR3. CDR3 sequence reads: CAGSSAGVGYNEQFF. For the CDR3, the DNA is TGCGCCGGCTCATCAGCAGGGGTGGGATACAATGAGCAGTTCTTC.

This clonotype was counted once. The chain uses TRBV18 and TRBJ2-1; D perhaps matches TRBD1 (6 bases). V was pared by 5 bases and J by 6 bases, with 14 bases between. The CDR3 extends over 14 amino acids. Per germline, CDR1 KGHSH and CDR2 LQKENI. The CDR3 protein is CASSKQGSPNEQFF. The CDR3 region has the DNA TGTGCCAGCTCAAAACAGGGCTCGCCCAATGAGCAGTTCTTC.

The rearrangement uses TRBV20-1 and TRBJ2-3, with 7 bases matching TRBD2. Germline V gene lookup returns CDR1 DFQATT and CDR2 SNEGSKA (reference sequence). The V and J ends lost 3 bases and 4 bases, in that order; junction bases with no gene match: 4. CDR3 length: 13 residues. The CDR3 region is CSARLSGPDTQYF. In DNA form, the CDR3 reads TGCAGTGCTAGGCTTAGCGGGCCAGATACGCAGTATTTT.

The rearrangement links TRBV23-1 to TRBJ2-7, with 11 nucleotides matching TRBD2. TRBV23-1 is reported as an ORF; its role is uncertain. CDR3 length: 17 residues. With V trimmed by 4 bases and J by 1 base, 9 bases remained unmatched. In nucleotides, the CDR3 is TGCGCCAGCAGTCGGGCGGTGACTAGCGGGACTTCCTACGAGCAGTACGTC. Encoded protein: CASSRAVTSGTSYEQYV.

The V and J genes are TRBV29-1 and TRBJ1-4; D not resolved. Trimming pared 4 bases from V and 4 bases from J, leaving 7 bases between. Germline V CDR1 and CDR2: SQVTM, ANQGSEA. CDR3 length equals 12 residues. The CDR3 nucleotides are TGCAGCGTTGGGTCGGTTAATGAAAAACTGTTTTTT. Amino acid sequence: CSVGSVNEKLFF.

The chain carries TRBV7-9 and TRBJ2-7; D not certain. CDR1 and CDR2 from the germline V gene are SEHNR and FQNEAQ (reference sequence). The germline V and J ends were trimmed by 1 base and 2 bases, with 3 bases remaining between them. CDR3 length: 12 amino acids. The CDR3 DNA is TGTGCCAGCAGCTTAGGCGCCTACGAGCAGTACGTC. Translated, it gives CASSLGAYEQYV.

CDR3 region: CASSETGAGLMQYF. In nucleotides, the CDR3 is TGCGCCAGCAGCGAGACAGGGGCCGGCCTTATGCAGTACTTC. V usage is TRBV5-1 and J usage is TRBJ2-7; 8 bases align to TRBD1. With V trimmed by 4 bases and J by 9 bases, 12 bases remained unmatched. The germline V gene has CDR1 SGHRS and CDR2 YFSETQ. The CDR3 sequence is 14 residues long.

V is TRBV29-1 and J is TRBJ1-2; D not certain. The V end lost 4 bases, the J end lost 4 bases, and 16 bases lay between the germline ends. The germline gives CDR1 SQVTM, CDR2 ANQGSEA. The CDR3 has 14 amino acids. Written as DNA, the CDR3 is TGCAGCGTTGGGGATCGGTCAGGCTTCTATGGCTACACCTTC. This sequence encodes CSVGDRSGFYGYTF.

This clonotype is a singleton in its sample. The chain links TRBV6-1 to TRBJ2-7, with 7 positions matching TRBD1. The CDR3 has 12 residues. Germline lookup yields CDR1 MNHNS and CDR2 SASEGT. V lost 8 bases to trimming and J lost 6 bases; unmatched junction nucleotides: 7. The CDR3, as DNA: TGTGCCAGCGTACAGGGGCCCTCCGAGCAGTACGTC. The encoded protein is CASVQGPSEQYV.

As for this clonotype: An end of the junction differs from the germline gene, which may be a read error. This rearrangement joins TRBV20-1 to TRBJ2-3; D remains unclear. CDR1 is DFQATT and CDR2 is SNEGSKA in the germline V gene (reference sequence). This CDR3 comprises 14 residues. For the CDR3, the DNA is TGCAGAGCTAACGGGCCCGGTAGAGAAGATACGCAGTATTTT. Amino acid sequence: CRANGPGREDTQYF.

In its sample, this clonotype was seen once. The chain has TRBV29-1 and TRBJ1-5; D is uncertain. Germline V CDR1 and CDR2: SQVTM, ANQGSEA. The ends were cut back, 3 bases at V and 2 bases at J, with 8 bases in the middle. The CDR3 totals 13 residues. The CDR3 here is CSVESGGNQPQHF. The CDR3 nucleotides read TGCAGCGTTGAGTCTGGGGGCAATCAGCCCCAGCATTTT.

The chain is built from TRBV11-1 and TRBJ2-7; 11 positions agree with TRBD1. This CDR3 comprises 15 residues. Germline V gives CDR1 SGHAT, CDR2 FQDESV (reference sequence). J lost 3 bases, V lost 3 bases, and 4 bases had no gene match. CDR3 loop: CASSFGTGGGYEQYF. In nucleotides, the CDR3 is TGTGCCAGCAGCTTCGGGACAGGGGGAGGCTACGAGCAGTACTTC.

This clonotype occurred a few times. The rearrangement uses TRBV15 and TRBJ1-1; D gene unclear. This CDR3 comprises 13 residues. The germline V gene encodes CDR1 LNHNV and CDR2 YYDKDF (reference sequence). V was pared by 5 bases and J by 8 bases, with 15 bases between. This CDR3 is CATSLWTQGEAFF. In nucleotides, the CDR3 is TGTGCCACCAGCTTATGGACCCAAGGCGAAGCTTTCTTT. Using reference TRBV15 and TRBJ1-1 for the parts outside the CDR3, the full variable domain is DAMVIQNPRYQVTQFGKPVTLSCSQTLNHNVMYWYQQKSSQAPKLLFHYYDKDFNNEADTPDNFQSRRPNTSFCFLDIRSPGLGDTAMYLCATSLWTQGEAFFGQGTRLTVV.

The chain has TRBV21-1 and TRBJ1-5. TRBV21-1 is an annotated pseudogene. This CDR3 is built from 19 residues. For the CDR3, the DNA is TGTGCCAGCAGCAAAGTGGCGTTAAGGCGGATTAATAGCAATCAGCCCCAGCATTTT. Translating it yields CASSKVALRRINSNQPQHF.

The chain's CDR3 is CASSLGSGGNTEAFF. CDR3 DNA sequence: TGTGCCAGCAGTTTGGGCAGTGGGGGGAACACTGAAGCTTTCTTT. J is TRBJ1-1 and V is TRBV12-3 or TRBV12-4; TRBD1 might be the D (5 bases). V lost 3 bases and J 1 base, leaving 12 bases between the germline ends. CDR3 length: 15 amino acids.

V is TRBV29-1 and J is TRBJ1-2; D is uncertain. This CDR3 comprises 17 residues. V was pared by 1 base and J by 3 bases, with 21 bases between. Looked up from germline, CDR1 is SQVTM and CDR2 is ANQGSEA. The CDR3, as DNA: TGCAGCGTTGAAGCGAGTGGTGCGGACCGATACTACTATGGCTACACCTTC. Translation gives CSVEASGADRYYYGYTF. Variable domain in full (rest from reference TRBV29-1 and TRBJ1-2): SAVISQKPSRDICQRGTSLTIQCQVDSQVTMMFWYRQQPGQSLTLIATANQGSEATYESGFVIDKFPISRPNLTFSTLTVSNMSPEDSSIYLCSVEASGADRYYYGYTFGSGTRLTVV.